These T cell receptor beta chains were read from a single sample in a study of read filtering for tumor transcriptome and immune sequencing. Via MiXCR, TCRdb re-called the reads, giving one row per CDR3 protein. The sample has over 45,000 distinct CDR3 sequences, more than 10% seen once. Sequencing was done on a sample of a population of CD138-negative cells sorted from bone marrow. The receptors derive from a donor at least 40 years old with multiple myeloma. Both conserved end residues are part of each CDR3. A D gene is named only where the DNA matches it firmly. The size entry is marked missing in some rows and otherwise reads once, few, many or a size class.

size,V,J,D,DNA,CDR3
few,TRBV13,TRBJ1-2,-,TGTGCCAGCAGCTTAAGGACGGAGATCTATGGCTACACCTTC,CASSLRTEIYGYTF
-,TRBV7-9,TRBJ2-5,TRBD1,TGTGCCAGCAGCTCGGACAGGGAAGGTCAGACCCAGTACTTC,CASSSDREGQTQYF
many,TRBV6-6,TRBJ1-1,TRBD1,TGTGCCAGTTTGGACAGGGGGAACACTGAAGCTTTCTTT,CASLDRGNTEAFF
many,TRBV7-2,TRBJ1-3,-,TGTGCCAGCAGCTTAGGGACTTCTGGAAACACCATATATTTT,CASSLGTSGNTIYF
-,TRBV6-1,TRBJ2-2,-,TGTGCCAGCAGTGAAGCCGGGGAGCTGTTCTTT,CASSEAGELFF
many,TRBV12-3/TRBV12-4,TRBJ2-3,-,TGTGCCAGCAGTCCCGCTAGCACAGATACGCAGTATTTT,CASSPASTDTQYF
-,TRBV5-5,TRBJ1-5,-,TGTGCCAGCAGGTTGGCGCACCTTAGCAATCAGCCCCAGCATTTT,CASRLAHLSNQPQHF
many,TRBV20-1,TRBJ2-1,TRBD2,TGCAGTGCTAGCGCTCCGGGACTAGCGGGAGTAGTCAATGAGCAGTTCTTC,CSASAPGLAGVVNEQFF
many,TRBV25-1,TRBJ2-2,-,TGTGCCAGCAGTGAGCCGGGGAACACCGGGGAGCTGTTTTTT,CASSEPGNTGELFF
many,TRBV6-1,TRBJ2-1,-,TGTGCCAGCAGGGTCGACTTCTCCTACAATGAGCAGTTCTTC,CASRVDFSYNEQFF
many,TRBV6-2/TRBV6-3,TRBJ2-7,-,TGTGCCAGCAGACTAAGCGGAACCTACGAGCAGTACTTC,CASRLSGTYEQYF
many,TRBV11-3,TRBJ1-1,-,TGTGCCAGCAGCCAGAATGGGGGAGACACTGAAGCTTTCTTT,CASSQNGGDTEAFF
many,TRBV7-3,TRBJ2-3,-,TGTGCCAGCAGCTTGGGCAAACCCACAGATACGCAGTATTTT,CASSLGKPTDTQYF
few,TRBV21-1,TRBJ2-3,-,TGTGCCAGCAGCTCTAGCGGGAACAGGGGGCGCGATCCCTGCACAGATACGCAGTATTTT,CASSSSGNRGRDPCTDTQYF
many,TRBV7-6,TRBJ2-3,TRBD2,TGTGCCAGCAGCCCCCCTGCGGGAGGTTGGGATACGCAGTATTTT,CASSPPAGGWDTQYF
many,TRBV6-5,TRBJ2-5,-,TGTGCCAGCAGTTACTCAGGCGTGGCGGAGACCCAGTACTTC,CASSYSGVAETQYF
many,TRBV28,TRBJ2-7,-,TGTGCCAGCAGTATGACAGCCTCCTACGAGCAGTACTTC,CASSMTASYEQYF
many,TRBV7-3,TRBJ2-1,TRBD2,TGTGCCAGCAGCCTCCAGACCGTAGCGGGAGGACTCTACAATAAGCAGTTCTTC,CASSLQTVAGGLYNKQFF
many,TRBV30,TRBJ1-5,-,TGTGCCTGGAGTCCCTCTGTGGGGAGCAATCAGCCCCAGCATTTT,CAWSPSVGSNQPQHF
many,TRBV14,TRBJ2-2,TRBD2,TGTGCCAGCAGCCACGGAAAACTAGCGGGATGGAACACCGGGGAGCTGTTTTTT,CASSHGKLAGWNTGELFF
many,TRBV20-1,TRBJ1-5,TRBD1,TGCAGTGCTACCCAAGACAGGGTTTATCAGCCCCAGCATTTT,CSATQDRVYQPQHF
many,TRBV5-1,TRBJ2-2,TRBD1,TGCGCCAGCAGCTGGGGGACAGACACCGGGGAGCTGTTTTTT,CASSWGTDTGELFF
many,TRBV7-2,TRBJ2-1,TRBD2,TGTGCCAGCAGCTCTAAAGGACTAGCGATTTACAATGAGCAGTTCTTC,CASSSKGLAIYNEQFF
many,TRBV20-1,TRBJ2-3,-,TGCAGTGCTAGAGATCAGGGGGAGGGCCGGAAGACGCAGTATTTT,CSARDQGEGRKTQYF
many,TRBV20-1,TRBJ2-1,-,TGCAGTGCTAGTGGGTGGGACAATGAGCAGTTCTTC,CSASGWDNEQFF
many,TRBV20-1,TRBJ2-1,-,TGCAGTGCACCTGGGCCTCGTTCGGGCCCATGGTCCTACAATGAGCAGTTCTTC,CSAPGPRSGPWSYNEQFF
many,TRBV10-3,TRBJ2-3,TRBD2,TGTGCCATCAGTGAAGGCACTAGCGGGAGGGGAGATACGCAGTATTTT,CAISEGTSGRGDTQYF
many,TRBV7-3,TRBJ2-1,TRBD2,TGTGCCAGCAGCCCCTCTTGGGGGGAGGGTTATGAGCAGTTCTTC,CASSPSWGEGYEQFF
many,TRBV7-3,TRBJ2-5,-,TGTGCCAGCAGCTTATACGGTAGTGACCAAGAGACCCAGTACTTC,CASSLYGSDQETQYF
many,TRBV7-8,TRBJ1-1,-,TGTGCCAGCAGCTTAGCTGGGAGTACAGAAAGAAGAGCTTTCTTT,CASSLAGSTERRAFF
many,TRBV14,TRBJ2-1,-,TGTGCCAGCAGCAAAGGGGGGGGTTACCCCACCTACAATGAGCAGTTCTTC,CASSKGGGYPTYNEQFF
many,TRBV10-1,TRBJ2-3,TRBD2,TGCGCCAGCAGTTGGACTAGCGGGAGAACAGATACGCAGTATTTT,CASSWTSGRTDTQYF
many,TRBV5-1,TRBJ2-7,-,TGCGCCAGCAGCCGGAACTACGAGCAGTACTTC,CASSRNYEQYF
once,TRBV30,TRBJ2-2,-,TGTGCCTGGAAGGAAGCCGGGGAGCTGTTTTTT,CAWKEAGELFF
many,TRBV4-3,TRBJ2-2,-,TGCGCCAGCAGTGGCTTCGGGGAGCTGTTTTTT,CASSGFGELFF
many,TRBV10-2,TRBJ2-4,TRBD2,TGCGCCAGCAGTGGGACTAGCGGGAGAGCCAAAAACATTCAGTACTTC,CASSGTSGRAKNIQYF
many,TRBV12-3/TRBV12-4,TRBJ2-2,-,TGTGCCAGCAGTCGCGGATTAAACGGGGGGCAGAACACCGGGGAGCTGTTTTTT,CASSRGLNGGQNTGELFF
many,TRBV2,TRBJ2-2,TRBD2,TGTGCCAGCAGTCAAGCGGGGGAGAACACCGGGGAGCTGTTTTTT,CASSQAGENTGELFF
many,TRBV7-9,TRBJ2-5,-,TGTGCCAGCAGCTTAGAAGGACAGCCTGGAGAGACCCAGTACTTC,CASSLEGQPGETQYF
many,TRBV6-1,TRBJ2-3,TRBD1,TGTGCCAGCAGTGATCAGACAGGGGCAGATACGCAGTATTTT,CASSDQTGADTQYF
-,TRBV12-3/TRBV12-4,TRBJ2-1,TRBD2,TGTGCCAGCAGTGGGGGTACCCTAGCGGGAAGTTCATACAATGAGCAGTTCTTC,CASSGGTLAGSSYNEQFF
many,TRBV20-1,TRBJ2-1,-,TGCAGTGCTAGAGATCTTCGCGAAAGTCTTGAGCAGTTCTTC,CSARDLRESLEQFF
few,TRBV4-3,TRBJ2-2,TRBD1,TGCGCCAGCAGCCAAGGGGGACAGGGGGCGACCGGGGAGCTGTTTTTT,CASSQGGQGATGELFF
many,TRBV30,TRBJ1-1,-,TGTGCCTGGAGTTGGGGGGGAGAAGCTTTCTTT,CAWSWGGEAFF
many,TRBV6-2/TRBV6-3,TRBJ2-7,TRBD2,TGTGCCAGCAGTCCCTACTCGACTAGCGGAGGCTACGAGCAGTACTTC,CASSPYSTSGGYEQYF
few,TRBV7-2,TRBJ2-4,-,TGTGCCTGCAGCTTAGCGTTAGGGGCCAAAAACATTCAGTACTTC,CACSLALGAKNIQYF
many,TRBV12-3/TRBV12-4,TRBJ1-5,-,TGTGCCAGCAGTTTAGGCATTATTCAGCCCCAGCATTTT,CASSLGIIQPQHF
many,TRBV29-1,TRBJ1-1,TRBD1,TGCAGCGTAAGACAGGGGCTAACTTCTGAAGCTTTCTTT,CSVRQGLTSEAFF
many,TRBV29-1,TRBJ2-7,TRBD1,TGCAGCGTCGCTACCACGGGACAGCCCTACGAGCAGTACTTC,CSVATTGQPYEQYF
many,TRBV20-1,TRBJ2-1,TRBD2,TGCAGTGCTCGGTCCGGGACTAGGAGCAATGAGCAGTTCTTC,CSARSGTRSNEQFF
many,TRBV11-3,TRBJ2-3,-,TGTGCCAGCAGCTTTACGGGTGAGGCAGATACGCAGTATTTT,CASSFTGEADTQYF
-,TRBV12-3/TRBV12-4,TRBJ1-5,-,TGTGCCAGCAGTCCCTGGGGAGCGGGAGAGGCAGATACGCAGCATTTT,CASSPWGAGEADTQHF